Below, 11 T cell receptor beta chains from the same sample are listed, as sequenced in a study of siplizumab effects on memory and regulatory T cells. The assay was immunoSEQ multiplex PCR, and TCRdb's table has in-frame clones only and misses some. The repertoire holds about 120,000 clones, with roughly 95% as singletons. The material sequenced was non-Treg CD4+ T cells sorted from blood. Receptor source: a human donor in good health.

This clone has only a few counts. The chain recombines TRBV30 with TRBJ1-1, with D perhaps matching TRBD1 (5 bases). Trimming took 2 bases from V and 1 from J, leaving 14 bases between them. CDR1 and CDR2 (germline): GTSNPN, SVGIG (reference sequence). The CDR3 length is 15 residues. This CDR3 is CAWSLHRGRNTEAFF. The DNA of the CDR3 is TGTGCCTGGAGTCTGCATCGGGGGAGGAACACTGAAGCTTTCTTT.

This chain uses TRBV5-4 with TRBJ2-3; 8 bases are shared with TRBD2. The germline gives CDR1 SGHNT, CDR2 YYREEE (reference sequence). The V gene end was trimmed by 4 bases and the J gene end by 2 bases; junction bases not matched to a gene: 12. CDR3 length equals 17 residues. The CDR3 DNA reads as TGTGCCAGCAGCGGAGGATATAGCGGGACTTCCACAGATACGCAGTATTTT. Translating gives CASSGGYSGTSTDTQYF.

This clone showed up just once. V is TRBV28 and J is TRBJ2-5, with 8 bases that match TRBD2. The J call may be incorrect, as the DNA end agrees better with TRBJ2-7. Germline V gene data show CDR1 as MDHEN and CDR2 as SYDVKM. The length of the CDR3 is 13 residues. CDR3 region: CASSRGGSYEQYF. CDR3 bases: TGTGCCAGCAGCCGGGGGGGCTCCTACGAGCAGTACTTC.

DNA for the CDR3: TGTGCCAGCAGCTCTAGCGGGGGGACTTACAATGAGCAGTTCTTC. Translated, it gives CASSSSGGTYNEQFF. J is TRBJ2-1 and V is TRBV7-3; 11 positions match TRBD2. The ends lost 4 bases at V and 4 bases at J; junction bases unmatched: 3. From germline, CDR1 is SGHTA and CDR2 FQGTGA. CDR3 length: 15 residues.

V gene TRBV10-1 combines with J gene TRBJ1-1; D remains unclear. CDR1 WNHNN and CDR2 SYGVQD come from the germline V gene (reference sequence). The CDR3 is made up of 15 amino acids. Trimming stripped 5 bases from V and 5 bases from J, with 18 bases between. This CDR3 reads CASSSSPRDGTEAFF. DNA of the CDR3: TGCGCCAGCAGTTCGTCCCCGAGGGATGGGACTGAAGCTTTCTTT.

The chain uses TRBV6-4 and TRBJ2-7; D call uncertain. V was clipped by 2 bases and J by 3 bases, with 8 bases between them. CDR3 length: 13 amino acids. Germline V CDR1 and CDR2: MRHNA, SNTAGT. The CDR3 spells CASSDRSSYEQYF. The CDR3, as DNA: TGTGCCAGCAGTGACAGGTCCAGCTACGAGCAGTACTTC.

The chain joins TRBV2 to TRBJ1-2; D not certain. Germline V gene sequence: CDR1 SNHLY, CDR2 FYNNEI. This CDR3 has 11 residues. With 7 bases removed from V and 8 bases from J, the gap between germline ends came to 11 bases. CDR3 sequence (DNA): TGTGCCAGCACGGGGTATGGCGGCTACACCTTC. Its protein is CASTGYGGYTF.

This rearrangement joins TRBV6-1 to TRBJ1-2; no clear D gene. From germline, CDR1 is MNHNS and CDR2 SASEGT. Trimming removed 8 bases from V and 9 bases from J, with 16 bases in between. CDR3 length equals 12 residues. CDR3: CASGVPPYRYTF. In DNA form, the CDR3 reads TGTGCCAGCGGAGTTCCCCCGTACCGCTACACCTTC.

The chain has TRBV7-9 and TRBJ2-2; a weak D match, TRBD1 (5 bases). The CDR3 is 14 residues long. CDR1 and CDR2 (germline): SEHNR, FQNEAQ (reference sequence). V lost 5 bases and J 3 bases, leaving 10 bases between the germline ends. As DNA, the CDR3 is TGTGCCAGCAGCATCTCCAGGGACACCGGGGAGCTGTTTTTT. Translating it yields CASSISRDTGELFF.

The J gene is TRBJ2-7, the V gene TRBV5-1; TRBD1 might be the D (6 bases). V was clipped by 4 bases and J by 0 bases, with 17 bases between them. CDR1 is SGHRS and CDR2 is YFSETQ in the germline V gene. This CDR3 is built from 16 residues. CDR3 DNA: TGCGCCAGCAGCAGCCGAGGCAGGGGTAGCTCCTACGAGCAGTACTTC. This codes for CASSSRGRGSSYEQYF.

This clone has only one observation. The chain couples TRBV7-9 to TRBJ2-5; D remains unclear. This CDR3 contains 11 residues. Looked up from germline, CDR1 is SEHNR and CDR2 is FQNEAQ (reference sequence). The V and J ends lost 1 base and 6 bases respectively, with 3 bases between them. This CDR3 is CASSLGQTQYF. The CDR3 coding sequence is TGTGCCAGCAGCTTAGGGCAGACCCAGTACTTC.